The 25 T cell receptor beta chains given below trace back to one sample, sequenced in a study of blood T cell repertoires in COVID-19. The repertoire was sequenced with immunoSEQ multiplex PCR; TCRdb's copy has only in-frame clones and lacks some. The sample includes 190,000 or so clones, around 86% seen only once; the top ten take less than 3%. Sequenced sample: peripheral blood. The origin of the receptors is a man aged 35-49 years with active or convalescent COVID-19.

This chain joins TRBV19 and TRBJ1-1; 8 nucleotides line up with TRBD1. V lost 6 bases, J lost 0 bases, and 3 bases stayed unmatched. Germline assignment: CDR1 LNHDA and CDR2 SQIVND (reference sequence). This CDR3 contains 14 residues. The CDR3, as DNA: TGTGCCAGTAGCCGACAGGGGATGAACACTGAAGCTTTCTTT. Translated: CASSRQGMNTEAFF.

The V and J genes are TRBV7-8 and TRBJ2-2; maybe TRBD2 (5 bases). Germline V gene lookup returns CDR1 SGHVS and CDR2 FQNEAQ. V lost 1 base to trimming and J lost 9 bases, with 12 bases between them. This CDR3 has 14 residues. CDR3 coding DNA: TGTGCCAGCAGCTTAGGGGAGAGGAAGCGGGAGCTGTTTTTT. This gives the protein CASSLGERKRELFF.

V gene TRBV10-3 combines with J gene TRBJ1-1; D is possibly TRBD1 (5 bases). Germline V lookup: CDR1 ENHRY, CDR2 SYGVKD. Trimming took off 3 bases at V and 14 bases at J, with 13 bases between the two ends. This CDR3 is built from 11 residues. Here the CDR3 reads CAISEGTGSFF. CDR3 DNA sequence: TGTGCCATCAGTGAAGGGACTGGGTCGTTCTTT.

This chain joins TRBV27 and TRBJ1-5, with a tentative D call TRBD1 (6 bases). Trimming removed 3 bases from V and 7 bases from J, with 13 bases in between. Germline-derived CDR1 and CDR2 are MNHEY and SMNVEV (reference sequence). CDR3 length: 14 amino acids. This chain's CDR3 is CASSFAGGEQPQHF. As DNA, the CDR3 is TGTGCCAGCAGTTTCGCGGGGGGCGAGCAGCCCCAGCATTTT.

This clone was seen only a few times. The rearrangement uses TRBV7-9 and TRBJ1-4, with 7 bases identical to TRBD1. Germline CDR1 SEHNR, CDR2 FQNEAQ (reference sequence). The CDR3 is 14 residues long. V shed 4 bases and J 5 bases; nucleotides not matched to a gene: 4. CDR3 region: CASSYPRGNEKLFF. CDR3 nucleotide sequence: TGTGCCAGCAGCTACCCCAGGGGGAATGAAAAACTGTTTTTT.

V is TRBV21-1 and J is TRBJ2-5; the D segment call TRBD1 is taken from the table without a DNA check. TRBV21-1 is tagged as a pseudogene. CDR3 length equals 14 residues. The CDR3 loop reads CASRTGGVQETQYF. The CDR3 coding sequence is TGTGCCAGCAGGACAGGGGGCGTTCAAGAGACCCAGTACTTC.

The gene calls are TRBV10-3 and TRBJ2-2; the D gene is possibly TRBD2 (5 bases). The CDR3 length is 12 residues. CDR1 is ENHRY, CDR2 SYGVKD, per germline. Trimming took 4 bases from V and 9 from J, leaving 9 bases between them. In DNA, the CDR3 is TGTGCCATCAGTGGTACGGGGAGGGAGCTGTTTTTT. This encodes CAISGTGRELFF.

In its sample, this clone was seen once. The chain employs TRBV2 and TRBJ2-7; 8 bases are a match to TRBD2. The ends lost 5 bases at V and 5 bases at J; junction bases unmatched: 14. CDR3 length: 16 amino acids. CDR1 is SNHLY and CDR2 is FYNNEI in the germline V gene. In nucleotides, the CDR3 is TGTGCCAGCAGTTCCCTTTTGATGCGGGGGGAGGACGAGCAGTACTTC. Amino acids: CASSSLLMRGEDEQYF.

The chain combines TRBV7-2 with TRBJ2-6; D might be TRBD1 (5 bases). V lost 5 bases and J lost 0, with 8 bases in between. The V gene's germline CDR1 is SGHTA and CDR2 FQGNSA. This CDR3 has 15 residues. The chain's CDR3 is CASSHDSSGANVLTF. CDR3 DNA: TGTGCCAGCAGCCACGACAGCTCTGGGGCCAACGTCCTGACTTTC.

CDR3 DNA sequence: TGTGCCAGCAGCAATGGACAGGCGACAAGATCCTACAATGAGCAGTTCTTC. As protein: CASSNGQATRSYNEQFF. V is TRBV21-1 and J is TRBJ2-1; TRBD1, as called in the table, went unchecked against the DNA. TRBV21-1 is a pseudogene segment. CDR3 size: 17 residues.

The genes are TRBV2 and TRBJ2-7; 8 bases match TRBD1. Looked up from germline, CDR1 is SNHLY and CDR2 is FYNNEI. The CDR3 totals 14 residues. Losses at the gene ends were 7 bases for V and 3 bases for J; bases not matched to a gene: 8. Written as DNA, the CDR3 is TGTGCCAGCAAGAGTCGACAGGGGATCTACGAGCAGTACTTC. This gives the protein CASKSRQGIYEQYF.

The chain has TRBV10-3 and TRBJ2-1, with TRBD1 identical over 8 bases. V gave up 4 bases and J gave up 2 bases; unmatched junction bases: 4. Germline V gene sequence: CDR1 ENHRY, CDR2 SYGVKD. This CDR3 is built from 15 residues. The CDR3 bases are TGTGCCATCAGTGTAGAGACAGGGGCCTACAATGAGCAGTTCTTC. This sequence encodes CAISVETGAYNEQFF.

V is TRBV4-1 and J is TRBJ1-3, with D unclear. The CDR3 is 14 residues long. CDR1 and CDR2 from the germline V gene are MGHRA and YSYEKL. With 7 bases removed from V and 7 bases from J, the gap between germline ends came to 17 bases. CDR3 in DNA: TGCGCCAGCAAGGGTCTCGGCGGGGAGAACACCATATATTTT. Translating gives CASKGLGGENTIYF.

This chain uses TRBV10-1 with TRBJ1-3; D is unclear. Germline V gene sequence: CDR1 WNHNN, CDR2 SYGVQD (reference sequence). The CDR3 length is 16 residues. The V and J ends lost 8 bases and 2 bases respectively, with 19 bases between them. The CDR3 region has the DNA TGCGCCAGCTCCGGAGGAACTGGACTTACTGGAAACACCATATATTTT. As protein: CASSGGTGLTGNTIYF.

This sequence joins TRBV7-2 and TRBJ1-5; TRBD1 aligns across 7 bases. With 11 bases clipped from V and 3 bases from J, the junction kept 13 bases outside the gene matches. There are 15 residues in the CDR3. The germline V gene has CDR1 SGHTA and CDR2 FQGNSA. The CDR3 DNA follows: TGTGCCTCGAAAGGGGCAGGGGGTTTCAATCAGCCCCAGCATTTT. It codes for CASKGAGGFNQPQHF.

This chain connects TRBV1 to TRBJ2-2; TRBD2 is taken as the D call from the table, unchecked against the DNA. TRBV1 has pseudogene status. The CDR3 consists of 15 residues. CDR3 in DNA: TGCACCAGCAGCCGTAGCGGGGGAAACACCGGGGAGCTGTTTTTT. It yields the protein CTSSRSGGNTGELFF.

V gene TRBV28 combines with J gene TRBJ2-5; D may be TRBD1 (8 bases). The CDR3 consists of 15 residues. V lost 1 base, J lost 2 bases, and 11 bases lay in between. CDR1 and CDR2 (germline): MDHEN, SYDVKM. CDR3 protein: CASSLLQGGQETQYF. CDR3 in DNA: TGTGCCAGCAGTTTATTACAGGGGGGGCAAGAGACCCAGTACTTC.

This chain connects TRBV2 to TRBJ2-7; 11 positions agree with TRBD1. J was trimmed by 1 base and V by 10 bases; bases with no gene match: 9. This CDR3 has 15 residues. Germline-derived CDR1 and CDR2 are SNHLY and FYNNEI. The CDR3 is CATGQGARGSYEQYF. The CDR3, as DNA: TGTGCCACCGGACAGGGGGCGAGAGGATCCTACGAGCAGTACTTC.

This clone was seen a few times. J is TRBJ2-5 and V is TRBV18; the D gene is possibly TRBD1 (5 bases). The V gene lost 0 bases and the J gene lost 5 bases, with 19 bases spanning the gap. The germline V gene has CDR1 KGHSH and CDR2 LQKENI. This CDR3 comprises 17 residues. The DNA of the CDR3 is TGTGCCAGCTCACCACCGGAGTTGGGGCTCCTAGACGAGACCCAGTACTTC. Residues: CASSPPELGLLDETQYF.

The chain links TRBV11-2 to TRBJ1-2; TRBD1 aligns across 7 bases. After removal of 5 bases from V and 0 bases from J, the junction contained 6 bases not matched to a gene. Germline V CDR1 and CDR2: SGHAT, FQNNGV. The CDR3 totals 15 residues. The CDR3 bases are TGTGCCAGCAGCCTCCAGGGGGTAGCTAACTATGGCTACACCTTC. This sequence encodes CASSLQGVANYGYTF.

The rearrangement links TRBV11-3 to TRBJ2-7; 7 nucleotides align to TRBD1. The V gene's germline CDR1 is SGHNT and CDR2 YENEEA. V was clipped by 5 bases and J by 0 bases; unmatched bases: 22. The CDR3 is 20 residues long. The CDR3 sequence is CASSKPPEPGQRGPSYEQYF. In nucleotides, the CDR3 is TGTGCCAGCAGCAAACCGCCTGAACCGGGACAGCGAGGGCCCTCCTACGAGCAGTACTTC.

The V and J genes are TRBV6-5 and TRBJ1-2; 9 bases are shared with TRBD1. Germline lookup yields CDR1 MNHEY and CDR2 SVGAGI. V was pared by 6 bases and J by 2 bases, with 7 bases of the junction left unmatched. The CDR3 extends over 15 amino acids. The CDR3 loop reads CASSEGTGTNYGYTF. The CDR3 nucleotides read TGTGCCAGCAGCGAGGGGACAGGGACCAACTATGGCTACACCTTC.

This chain joins TRBV30 and TRBJ2-7; perhaps TRBD1 as D (6 bases). CDR1 is GTSNPN and CDR2 is SVGIG in the germline V gene (reference sequence). Trimming shortened V by 6 bases and J by 4 bases, and 10 bases separated the two germline ends. The CDR3 contains 11 residues. Here the CDR3 reads CACAGVYEQYF. The CDR3 coding sequence is TGTGCCTGTGCAGGGGTGTACGAGCAGTACTTC.

The CDR3 protein is CASTGGQGERSQYF. CDR3 sequence (DNA): TGTGCCAGCACAGGGGGGCAGGGGGAGCGTAGCCAGTATTTT. The gene calls are TRBV27 and TRBJ2-3; weak D call: TRBD1 (7 bases). This CDR3 region has 14 residues. Germline lookup yields CDR1 MNHEY and CDR2 SMNVEV (reference sequence). Trimming removed 7 bases from V and 12 bases from J, with 23 bases in between.

This chain links TRBV28 with TRBJ1-3; 8 nucleotides agree with TRBD1. Germline V gene lookup returns CDR1 MDHEN and CDR2 SYDVKM. This CDR3 spans 14 amino acids. The V and J ends lost 5 bases and 4 bases, in that order; junction bases with no gene match: 4. The CDR3 here is CASSIGTGGNTIYF. In DNA, the CDR3 is TGTGCCAGCAGTATCGGGACAGGCGGAAACACCATATATTTT.